Listed here are 8 T cell receptor beta chains from one sample, sequenced in a study of memory CD4+ T cells and cytomegalovirus serostatus. The repertoire was sequenced with immunoSEQ multiplex PCR; TCRdb's copy has only in-frame clones and lacks some. The data contain tens of thousands of clones, 60% to 85% of them singletons. The sort gate was single viable CD3+CD4+CD8-CD45RO+ cells for memory CD4+ T cells. The sequencing input was memory CD4+ T cells from blood. The source is an adult in good health and CMV-seronegative.

CDR3 DNA: TGTGCCAGCAGCTTGGAGGGGGCGAGGGCCTATGGCTACACCTTC. This gives the protein CASSLEGARAYGYTF. The chain couples TRBV5-4 to TRBJ1-2; 7 bases align to TRBD1. The germline gives CDR1 SGHNT, CDR2 YYREEE (reference sequence). The length of the CDR3 is 15 residues. Germline trimming cut 0 bases from V and 4 bases from J; bases unmatched to any gene: 6.

In DNA, the CDR3 is TGTGCCAGCAGCTTGGGCCAAGAGACCCAGTACTTC. As protein: CASSLGQETQYF. This chain joins TRBV5-5 and TRBJ2-5; D remains ambiguous. The CDR3 totals 12 residues. In germline, CDR1 is SGHKS, CDR2 YYEKEE (reference sequence). Trimming removed 0 bases at V and 1 base at J, with 1 base between. Filled out from reference TRBV5-5 and TRBJ2-5, the complete variable domain reads DAGVTQSPTHLIKTRGQQVTLRCSPISGHKSVSWYQQVLGQGPQFIFQYYEKEERGRGNFPDRFSARQFPNYSSELNVNALLLGDSALYLCASSLGQETQYFGPGTRLLVL.

The chain has TRBV29-1 and TRBJ1-1; TRBD1 matches 8 bases. The CDR3 totals 13 residues. Germline assignment: CDR1 SQVTM and CDR2 ANQGSEA. Germline trimming cut 4 bases from V and 1 base from J; bases unmatched to any gene: 2. CDR3 region: CSVGQGSNTEAFF. The CDR3 DNA reads TGCAGCGTTGGACAGGGGTCGAACACTGAAGCTTTCTTT.

The chain has TRBV4-2 and TRBJ1-2, with a weak D call TRBD1 (5 bases). Trimming took 4 bases from V and 2 from J, leaving 14 bases between them. The germline gives CDR1 LGHNA, CDR2 YNFKEQ. The CDR3 extends over 15 amino acids. CDR3 loop: CASSLTSTDNYGYTF. CDR3 bases: TGTGCCAGCAGCCTAACCTCGACAGACAACTATGGCTACACCTTC.

This chain links TRBV11-3 with TRBJ1-2; 7 nucleotides agree with TRBD1. This CDR3 spans 16 amino acids. Germline-derived CDR1 and CDR2 are SGHNT and YENEEA. The V gene end was trimmed by 6 bases and the J gene end by 6 bases; junction bases not matched to a gene: 16. The CDR3 bases are TGTGCCAGCAGTTCGATTTACCGTACAGGGGTGGATGGCTACACCTTC. This translates into CASSSIYRTGVDGYTF.

This clone was detected a few times. CDR3 sequence: CASSSTGEGIDYGYTF. The CDR3 DNA follows: TGTGCCAGCAGCTCAACGGGGGAGGGGATAGACTATGGCTACACCTTC. The J gene is TRBJ1-2, the V gene TRBV7-9; D possibly corresponds to TRBD1 (5 bases). V lost 4 bases and J lost 3, with 18 bases in between. The V gene's germline CDR1 is SEHNR and CDR2 FQNEAQ (reference sequence). This CDR3 region has 16 residues. The full variable domain, completed using reference TRBV7-9 and TRBJ1-2, is DTGVSQNPRHKITKRGQNVTFRCDPISEHNRLYWYRQTLGQGPEFLTYFQNEAQLEKSRLLSDRFSAERPKGSFSTLEIQRTEQGDSAMYLCASSSTGEGIDYGYTFGSGTRLTVV.

The V gene is TRBV2, the J gene TRBJ1-6; D remains ambiguous. This CDR3 region has 13 residues. The germline gives CDR1 SNHLY, CDR2 FYNNEI. Trimming removed 6 bases from V and 5 bases from J, with 8 bases in between. The CDR3, as DNA: TGTGCCAGCAGCGCTTCCGATAATTCACCCCTCCACTTT. The encoded protein is CASSASDNSPLHF.

This chain links TRBV2 with TRBJ1-1; D gene uncertain. Germline values: CDR1 SNHLY, CDR2 FYNNEI. This CDR3 has 13 amino acids. Trimming left V 6 bases short and J 4 bases short, with 12 bases between. The CDR3 sequence: CASRGEGFTEAFF. The CDR3 bases are TGTGCCAGCAGAGGAGAAGGGTTCACTGAAGCTTTCTTT.